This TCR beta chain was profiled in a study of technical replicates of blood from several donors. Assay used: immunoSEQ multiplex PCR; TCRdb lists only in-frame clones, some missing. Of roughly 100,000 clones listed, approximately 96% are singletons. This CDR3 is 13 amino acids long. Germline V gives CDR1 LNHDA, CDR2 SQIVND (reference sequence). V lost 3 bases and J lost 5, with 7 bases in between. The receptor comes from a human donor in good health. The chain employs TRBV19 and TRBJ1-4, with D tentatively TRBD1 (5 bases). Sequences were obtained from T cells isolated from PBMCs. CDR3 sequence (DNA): TGTGCCAGTAGTATTGGGGCCAATGAAAAACTGTTTTTT. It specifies CASSIGANEKLFF.